Shown below are 13 T cell receptor beta chains from a single sample sequenced in a study of Ad26.COV2.S vaccination and SARS-CoV-2 variants. Method: immunoSEQ multiplex PCR; TCRdb's copy keeps in-frame clones and lacks some. The repertoire has hundreds of thousands of clones, approximately 84% of them found once; the top ten carry about 3.3%. Stated treatment: around 19 received Ad26.COV2.S at low or high dose, single or two shots; about 5 received placebo; per-sample allocation not given. The investigators took samples on day 63 after the first vaccine or placebo injection. This sample comprised peripheral blood, obtained in a trial of Ad26.COV2.S vaccine versus placebo. Every receptor here comes from a person between 18 and 59 years old who received the Ad26.COV2.S COVID-19 vaccine or a placebo.

The sample holds a few counts of this clone. The rearrangement joins TRBV2 to TRBJ2-2, with a weak D call TRBD1 (6 bases). This CDR3 contains 15 residues. Trimming pared 6 bases from V and 3 bases from J, leaving 14 bases between. The V gene's germline CDR1 is SNHLY and CDR2 FYNNEI. The CDR3 sequence is CASSQSGTHTGELFF. The DNA for the CDR3 is TGTGCCAGCAGCCAAAGTGGGACACACACCGGGGAGCTGTTTTTT. The variable domain in full, with the rest retrieved from reference TRBV2 and TRBJ2-2, is EPEVTQTPSHQVTQMGQEVILRCVPISNHLYFYWYRQILGQKVEFLVSFYNNEISEKSEIFDDQFSVERPDGSNFTLKIRSTKLEDSAMYFCASSQSGTHTGELFFGEGSRLTVL.

The V and J genes are TRBV28 and TRBJ2-3; D tentatively reads TRBD1 or TRBD2 (5 bases each). The CDR3 length is 15 residues. Trimming took 2 bases from V and 2 from J, leaving 11 bases between them. Germline V gene lookup returns CDR1 MDHEN and CDR2 SYDVKM. The CDR3 here is CASSLGADITDTQYF. The CDR3 DNA sequence: TGTGCCAGCAGTTTAGGAGCGGACATCACAGATACGCAGTATTTT. Together with reference TRBV28 and TRBJ2-3, the CDR3 gives the full variable domain: DVKVTQSSRYLVKRTGEKVFLECVQDMDHENMFWYRQDPGLGLRLIYFSYDVKMKEKGDIPEGYSVSREKKERFSLILESASTNQTSMYLCASSLGADITDTQYFGPGTRLTVL.

This clone was picked up a small number of times. This sequence joins TRBV12-3 or TRBV12-4 and TRBJ1-5; D not resolved. There are 12 residues in the CDR3. The V end was cut by 5 bases, the J end by 6 bases, with 8 bases between. This chain's CDR3 is CASSRPGQPQHF. The CDR3 nucleotides are TGTGCCAGCAGTAGGCCCGGTCAGCCCCAGCATTTT.

The V call is TRBV9, the J call TRBJ2-5; D might be TRBD1 (5 bases). Germline lookup yields CDR1 SGDLS and CDR2 YYNGEE. Trimming removed 4 bases from V and 5 bases from J, with 12 bases in between. CDR3 length: 13 amino acids. The DNA for the CDR3 is TGTGCCAGCAGCTCCAGGGTAAGGGAGACCCAGTACTTC. This gives the protein CASSSRVRETQYF.

The chain joins TRBV27 to TRBJ2-1; D gene ambiguous. This CDR3 region has 12 residues. Germline-derived CDR1 and CDR2 are MNHEY and SMNVEV (reference sequence). Trimming left V 0 bases short and J 9 bases short, with 6 bases between. The CDR3 spells CASSLSGPEQFF. CDR3 sequence (DNA): TGTGCCAGCAGTTTATCAGGGCCTGAGCAGTTCTTC.

V and J are TRBV20-1 and TRBJ2-5; D ambiguous. The CDR3 spans 11 residues. CDR1 is DFQATT and CDR2 is SNEGSKA in the germline V gene (reference sequence). The chain's CDR3 is CSAGPGETQYF. For the CDR3, the DNA is TGCAGCGCCGGACCCGGAGAGACCCAGTACTTC.

This clone was counted once. This chain links TRBV7-2 with TRBJ2-7; D possibly corresponds to TRBD1 (6 bases). V was trimmed by 0 bases and J by 3 bases, leaving 9 bases between them. Germline V gene lookup returns CDR1 SGHTA and CDR2 FQGNSA. The CDR3 contains 14 residues. CDR3 sequence: CASSLAGRGYEQYF. In DNA, the CDR3 is TGTGCCAGCAGCTTAGCGGGCAGGGGCTACGAGCAGTACTTC.

This rearrangement joins TRBV6-2 or TRBV6-3 to TRBJ2-4; 11 positions match TRBD2. The CDR3 has 16 amino acids. Germline CDR1 MNHEY, CDR2 SVGEGT. The V gene end was trimmed by 4 bases and the J gene end by 7 bases; junction bases not matched to a gene: 9. CDR3 loop: CASSFPSGGSGNIQYF. CDR3 nucleotides: TGTGCCAGCAGTTTCCCTAGCGGGGGGTCAGGGAACATTCAGTACTTC.

This sequence joins TRBV18 and TRBJ1-2; D gene ambiguous. The germline V and J ends were trimmed by 5 bases and 1 base, with 8 bases remaining between them. Looked up from germline, CDR1 is KGHSH and CDR2 is LQKENI. The CDR3 has 13 residues. In DNA, the CDR3 is TGTGCCAGCTCAATGGGGAGTAACTATGGCTACACCTTC. Translated, it gives CASSMGSNYGYTF.

The V gene is TRBV9, the J gene TRBJ1-6, with D perhaps matching TRBD1 (5 bases). V dropped 4 bases and J dropped 7 bases, with 18 bases sitting between them. CDR3 size: 16 residues. Germline values: CDR1 SGDLS, CDR2 YYNGEE. The CDR3 protein is CASSITQDGVNSPLHF. For the CDR3, the DNA is TGTGCCAGCAGCATCACACAGGATGGGGTCAATTCACCCCTCCACTTT.

This clone was recorded a few times. The V call is TRBV19, the J call TRBJ2-7; 16 bases line up with TRBD2. The J segment lost 2 bases and the V segment lost 3 bases, leaving 1 base of the junction unmatched. Germline CDR1 and CDR2: LNHDA and SQIVND (reference sequence). This CDR3 comprises 16 residues. The CDR3: CASSMGTSGRAYEQYF. CDR3 DNA: TGTGCCAGTAGTATGGGGACTAGCGGGAGGGCCTACGAGCAGTACTTC.

This clone has only a few counts. The rearrangement links TRBV5-1 to TRBJ2-3; possibly TRBD2 for D (5 bases). Germline assignment: CDR1 SGHRS and CDR2 YFSETQ. The CDR3 is 16 residues long. Trimming cost V 0 bases and J 7 bases, with 18 bases left between them. In DNA form, the CDR3 reads TGCGCCAGCAGCTTGGTCACCGGGGTGAGCTCTAATACGCAGTATTTT. Residues: CASSLVTGVSSNTQYF.

This clone showed up many times. The chain combines TRBV4-3 with TRBJ1-6; TRBD1 might be the D (5 bases). The CDR3 spans 14 residues. V lost 4 bases, J lost 2 bases, and 6 bases lay in between. CDR1 is LGHNA and CDR2 is YSLEER in the germline V gene. Here the CDR3 reads CASSLTAYNSPLHF. In nucleotides, the CDR3 is TGCGCCAGCAGCCTGACAGCCTATAATTCACCCCTCCACTTT.